The TCR beta chain described here comes from a study of cytomegalovirus exposure and HLA in healthy donors. Study details: A later analysis reported the same platform for the 120 or so validation repertoires and the approximately 640 first-cohort repertoires.

V lost 1 base and J lost 6, with 6 bases in between. Germline CDR1 LNHDA, CDR2 SQIVND (reference sequence). CDR3 length: 12 residues. Using immunoSEQ multiplex PCR, the repertoire was profiled, and TCRdb retains in-frame clones only, with some absent. This table has about 160,000 clones, just under 85% appearing once. The clonotype comes from a man aged 25-45 years in good health and CMV-seropositive. Sequencing was done on a sample of PBMCs. The J gene is TRBJ1-2, the V gene TRBV19, with D unresolved. The CDR3 protein is CASSIGGDGYTF. The DNA for the CDR3 is TGTGCCAGTAGTATAGGAGGTGATGGCTACACCTTC. Variable domain in full (rest from reference TRBV19 and TRBJ1-2): DGGITQSPKYLFRKEGQNVTLSCEQNLNHDAMYWYRQDPGQGLRLIYYSQIVNDFQKGDIAEGYSVSREKKESFPLTVTSAQKNPTAFYLCASSIGGDGYTFGSGTRLTVV.